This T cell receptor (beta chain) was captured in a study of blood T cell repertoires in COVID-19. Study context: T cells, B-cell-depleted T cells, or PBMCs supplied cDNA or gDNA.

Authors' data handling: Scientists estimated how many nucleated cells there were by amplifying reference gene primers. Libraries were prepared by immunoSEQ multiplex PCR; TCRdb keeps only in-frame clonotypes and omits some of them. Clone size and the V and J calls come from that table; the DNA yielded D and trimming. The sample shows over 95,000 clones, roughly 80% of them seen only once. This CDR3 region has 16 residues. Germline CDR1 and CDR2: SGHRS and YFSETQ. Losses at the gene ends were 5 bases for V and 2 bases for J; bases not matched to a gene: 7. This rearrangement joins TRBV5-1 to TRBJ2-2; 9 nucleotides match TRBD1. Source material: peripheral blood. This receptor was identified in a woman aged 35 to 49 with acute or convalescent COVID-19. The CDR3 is CASRLPQGANTGELFF. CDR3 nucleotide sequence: TGCGCCAGCAGGCTTCCACAGGGGGCTAACACCGGGGAGCTGTTTTTT.